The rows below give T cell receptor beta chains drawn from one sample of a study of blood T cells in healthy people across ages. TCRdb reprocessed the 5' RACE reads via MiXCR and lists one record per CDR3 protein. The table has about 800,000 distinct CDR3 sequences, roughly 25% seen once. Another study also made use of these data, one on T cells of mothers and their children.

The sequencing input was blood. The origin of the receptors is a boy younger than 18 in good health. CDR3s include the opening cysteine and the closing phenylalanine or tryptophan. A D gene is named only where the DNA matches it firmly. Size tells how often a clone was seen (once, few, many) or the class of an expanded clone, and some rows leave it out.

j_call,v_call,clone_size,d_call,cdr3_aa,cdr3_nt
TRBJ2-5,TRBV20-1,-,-,CSVGAGETQYF,TGCAGTGTAGGGGCAGGCGAGACCCAGTACTTC
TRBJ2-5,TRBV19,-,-,CAGSSGISKTQYF,TGTGCCGGTAGTTCCGGGATCAGTAAGACCCAGTACTTC
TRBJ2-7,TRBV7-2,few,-,CASSLAANSYEQYF,TGTGCCAGCAGCTTAGCTGCAAACTCCTACGAGCAGTACTTC
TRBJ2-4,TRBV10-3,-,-,CAISDGEGLNIQYF,TGTGCCATCAGTGACGGGGAAGGGTTAAACATTCAGTACTTC
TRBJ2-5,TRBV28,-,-,CASSFRGIETQYF,TGTGCCAGCAGTTTTCGGGGTATTGAGACCCAGTACTTC
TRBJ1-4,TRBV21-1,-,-,CASSKFRRRNEKLFF,TGTGCCAGCAGCAAATTCCGTCGTCGTAATGAAAAACTGTTTTTT
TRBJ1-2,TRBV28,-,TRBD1,CASSSPQGDGYTF,TGTGCCAGCAGTTCGCCCCAGGGGGATGGCTACACCTTC
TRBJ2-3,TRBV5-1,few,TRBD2,CASSLASGTTDTQYF,TGCGCCAGCAGCTTGGCTAGCGGGACCACAGATACGCAGTATTTT
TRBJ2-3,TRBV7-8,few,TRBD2,CASTRLAGEDTQYF,TGTGCCAGCACCCGACTAGCGGGAGAGGATACGCAGTATTTT
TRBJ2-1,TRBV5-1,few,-,CASSLAVNSYNEQFF,TGCGCCAGCAGCTTGGCAGTCAACTCCTACAATGAGCAGTTCTTC
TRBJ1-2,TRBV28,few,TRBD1,CASSAQGDGYTF,TGTGCCAGCAGTGCACAGGGGGATGGCTACACCTTC
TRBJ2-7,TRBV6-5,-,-,CASLPISYEQYF,TGTGCCAGCCTTCCGATTTCTTACGAGCAGTACTTC
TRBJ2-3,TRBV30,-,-,CAWSVGGTDTQYF,TGTGCCTGGAGTGTAGGGGGCACAGATACGCAGTATTTT
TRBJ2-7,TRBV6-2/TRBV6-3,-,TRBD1,CASSYVTGVGSYEQYF,TGTGCCAGCAGTTACGTTACAGGGGTCGGTTCCTACGAGCAGTACTTC
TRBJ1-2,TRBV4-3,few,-,CASSQERGRVYGYTF,TGCGCCAGCAGCCAAGAAAGGGGCAGGGTTTATGGCTACACCTTC
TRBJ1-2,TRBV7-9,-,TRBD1,CASSPLQGQGGGYTF,TGTGCCAGCAGCCCTCTCCAGGGACAGGGGGGCGGCTACACCTTC
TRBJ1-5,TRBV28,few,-,CASSLRSSNQPQHF,TGTGCCAGCAGCCTTCGATCCAGCAATCAGCCCCAGCATTTT
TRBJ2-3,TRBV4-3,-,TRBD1,CASSQDTNRGADTQYF,TGCGCCAGCAGCCAAGATACTAACAGGGGAGCAGATACGCAGTATTTT
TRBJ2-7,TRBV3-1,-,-,CASSPGVVGSYEQYF,TGTGCCAGCAGCCCGGGGGTGGTGGGCTCCTACGAGCAGTACTTC
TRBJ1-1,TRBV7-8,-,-,CASSAQGGGSTEAFF,TGTGCCAGCAGCGCCCAGGGAGGAGGGAGCACTGAAGCTTTCTTT
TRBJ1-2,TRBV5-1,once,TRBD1,CASSGDRGTGYTF,TGCGCCAGCAGCGGGGACAGGGGGACAGGCTACACCTTC
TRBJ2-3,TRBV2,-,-,CASSEVGLASTDTQYF,TGTGCCAGCAGTGAAGTGGGCTTAGCTAGCACAGATACGCAGTATTTT
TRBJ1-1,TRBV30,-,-,CAWSQSSGWADTEAFF,TGTGCCTGGAGCCAAAGCTCAGGGTGGGCGGACACTGAAGCTTTCTTT
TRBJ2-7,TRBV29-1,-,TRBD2,CSVEGTSGRSSYEQYF,TGCAGCGTTGAAGGGACTAGCGGTAGAAGCTCCTACGAGCAGTACTTC
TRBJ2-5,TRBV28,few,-,CASSLGGAEGETQYF,TGTGCCAGCAGTTTAGGGGGGGCTGAGGGAGAGACCCAGTACTTC
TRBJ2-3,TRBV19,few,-,CASSTPPDTQYF,TGTGCCAGTAGTACCCCCCCAGATACGCAGTATTTT
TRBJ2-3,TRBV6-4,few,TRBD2,CASSVTGGPGDTQYF,TGTGCCAGCAGTGTAACGGGGGGGCCAGGAGATACGCAGTATTTT
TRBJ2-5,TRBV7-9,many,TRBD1,CASSPTGRIQETQYF,TGTGCCAGCAGTCCGACAGGGCGAATCCAAGAGACCCAGTACTTC
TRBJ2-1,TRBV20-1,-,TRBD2,CSAGLDGYNEQFF,TGCAGTGCGGGACTAGACGGTTACAATGAGCAGTTCTTC
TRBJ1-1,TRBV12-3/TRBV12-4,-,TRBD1,CASSSFGDSLNTEAFF,TGTGCCAGCAGTTCGTTTGGGGACAGCTTGAACACTGAAGCTTTCTTT
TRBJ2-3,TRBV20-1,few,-,CSARVLPQTQYF,TGCAGTGCTAGAGTCCTACCCCAGACGCAGTATTTT
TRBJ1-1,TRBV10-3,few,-,CAIRQQMGAGTEAFF,TGTGCCATCAGGCAACAGATGGGGGCAGGCACTGAAGCTTTCTTT
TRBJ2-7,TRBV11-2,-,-,CASSSPGLDEQHF,TGTGCCAGCAGCTCACCGGGCCTTGACGAGCAGCACTTC